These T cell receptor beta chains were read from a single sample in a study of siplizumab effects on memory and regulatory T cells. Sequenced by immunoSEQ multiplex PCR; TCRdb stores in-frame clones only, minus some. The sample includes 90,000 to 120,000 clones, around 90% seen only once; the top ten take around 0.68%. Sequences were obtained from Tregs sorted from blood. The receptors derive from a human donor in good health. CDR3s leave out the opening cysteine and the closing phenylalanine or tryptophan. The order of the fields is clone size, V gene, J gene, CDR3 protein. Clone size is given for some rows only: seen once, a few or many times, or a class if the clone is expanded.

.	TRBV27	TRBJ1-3	ASSLWGGNTIY
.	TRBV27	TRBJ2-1	ASSPGPGLAGPSSYNEQF
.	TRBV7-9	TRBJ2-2	ASSSAGGLISGELF
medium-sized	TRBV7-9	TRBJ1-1	ASSFGQLHTEAF
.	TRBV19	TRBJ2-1	ASSIYGSQIGNEQF
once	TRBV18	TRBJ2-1	ASSSWGAASYNEQF
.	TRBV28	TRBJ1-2	ASSEGYGYT
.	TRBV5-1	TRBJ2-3	ASSLAGLAGIQDTQY
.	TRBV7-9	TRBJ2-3	ASSLGQWGDTDTQY
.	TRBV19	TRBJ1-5	ASSISVRGGWQPQH
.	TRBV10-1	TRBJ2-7	ASSPGQTYEQY
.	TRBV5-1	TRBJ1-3	ASSSEGQVGNTIY
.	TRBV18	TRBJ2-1	ASSSQGARYNEQF
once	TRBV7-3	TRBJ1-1	ASSLSPRGLNTEAF